This record covers a single T cell receptor (beta chain). TCRdb's table, derived via immunoSEQ multiplex PCR, lists solely in-frame clones and lacks some. This table has hundreds of thousands of clones, about 84% appearing once. This entry is derived from a study of shared T cell receptors in the human thymus. These sequences were also reported in another study, on human thymus T cells. As that study records: Donor material was obtained from healthy Finnish infants undergoing corrective surgery for congenital heart defects. Obtained as resections during corrective heart surgery, the thymus tissue was then studied. It looked as if thymic and blood repertoires used V and J genes in a biased way.

The sample consisted of thymocytes. The clonotype originates from a boy under three years old with a congenital heart defect.

Written as DNA, the CDR3 is TGTGCCAGCAGTTCTCCTAGCGGGAGAGGAAATGAGCAGTTCTTC. It is translated as CASSSPSGRGNEQFF. The chain links TRBV27 to TRBJ2-1, with 10 bases matching TRBD2. Germline V gene sequence: CDR1 MNHEY, CDR2 SMNVEV (reference sequence). The V and J ends lost 4 bases and 7 bases, in that order; junction bases with no gene match: 7. The CDR3 is 15 residues long.